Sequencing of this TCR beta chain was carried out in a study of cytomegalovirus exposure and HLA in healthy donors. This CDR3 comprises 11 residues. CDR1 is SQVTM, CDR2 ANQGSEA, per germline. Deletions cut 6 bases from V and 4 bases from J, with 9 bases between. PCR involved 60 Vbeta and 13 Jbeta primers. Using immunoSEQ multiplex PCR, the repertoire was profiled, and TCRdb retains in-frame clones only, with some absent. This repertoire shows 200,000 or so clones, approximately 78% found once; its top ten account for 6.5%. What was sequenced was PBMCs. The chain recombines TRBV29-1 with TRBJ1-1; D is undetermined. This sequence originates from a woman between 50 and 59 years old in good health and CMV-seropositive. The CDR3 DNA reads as TGCAGCGTGAATCGGGGCACTGAAGCTTTCTTT. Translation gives CSVNRGTEAFF.